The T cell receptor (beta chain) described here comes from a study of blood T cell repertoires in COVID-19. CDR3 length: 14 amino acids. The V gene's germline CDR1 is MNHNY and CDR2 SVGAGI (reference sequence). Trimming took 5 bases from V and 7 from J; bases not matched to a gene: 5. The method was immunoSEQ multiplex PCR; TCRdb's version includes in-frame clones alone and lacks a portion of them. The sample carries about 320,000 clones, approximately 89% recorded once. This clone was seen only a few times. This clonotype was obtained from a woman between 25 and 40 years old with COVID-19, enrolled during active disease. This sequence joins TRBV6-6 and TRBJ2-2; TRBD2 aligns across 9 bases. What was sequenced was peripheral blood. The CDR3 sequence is CASSKRGDGGELFF. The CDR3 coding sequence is TGTGCCAGCAGTAAGCGGGGGGATGGCGGGGAGCTGTTTTTT.